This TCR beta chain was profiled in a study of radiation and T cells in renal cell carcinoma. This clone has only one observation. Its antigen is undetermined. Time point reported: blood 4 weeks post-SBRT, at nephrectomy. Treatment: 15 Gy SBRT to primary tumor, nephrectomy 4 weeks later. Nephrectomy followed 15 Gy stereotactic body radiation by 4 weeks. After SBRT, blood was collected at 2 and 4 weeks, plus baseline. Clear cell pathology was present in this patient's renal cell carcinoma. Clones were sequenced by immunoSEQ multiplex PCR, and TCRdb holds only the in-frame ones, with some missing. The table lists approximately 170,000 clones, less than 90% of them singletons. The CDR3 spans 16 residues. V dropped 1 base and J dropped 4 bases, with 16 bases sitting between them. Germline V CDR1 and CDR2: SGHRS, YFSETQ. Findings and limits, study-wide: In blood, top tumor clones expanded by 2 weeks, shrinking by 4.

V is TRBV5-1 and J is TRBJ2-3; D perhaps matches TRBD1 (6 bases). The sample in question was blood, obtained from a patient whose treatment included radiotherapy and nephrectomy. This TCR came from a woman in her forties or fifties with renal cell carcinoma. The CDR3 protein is CASSLNQGLAPDTQYF. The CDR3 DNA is TGCGCCAGCAGCTTGAACCAGGGGTTAGCTCCAGATACGCAGTATTTT.